This note documents a single T cell receptor beta chain sequence. This clone appeared a single time. No cognate antigen has been identified for it. The input lacks base qualities; no much larger clone sits a single base away. The data derive from a study of OX40 agonist ivuxolimab in advanced cancers. Concerning the study at large: The costimulatory receptor OX40 (CD134) was targeted by ivuxolimab, a fully human IgG2 agonistic monoclonal antibody. Prior anti-PD-1, anti-PD-L1 or anti-CTLA-4 therapy was permitted, and checkpoint inhibitors had been received by more than 35% of dose-escalation patients. The paper reports the monotherapy dose-escalation portion (N ≈ 52 patients) of the phase I ivuxolimab trial. The purpose of peripheral TCRbeta sequencing was to test whether ivuxolimab changed TCR sequence diversity and led to clonal T-cell expansion. A male proportion of around 80% and a mean age of approximately 58 years, ranging from roughly 23 to 85, were recorded for the dose-escalation cohort. Partial responses occurred in three dose-escalation patients, of whom one had hepatocellular carcinoma and two had cutaneous melanoma. Of the 50 to 55 dose-escalation patients, hepatocellular carcinoma was present in about 20, melanoma in approximately 15, renal cell carcinoma in 9 and head and neck cancer in 9. Intravenous ivuxolimab was administered to patients every 2 weeks at six dose levels: 0.01, 0.1, 0.3, 1.5, 3 and 10 mg/kg. What the work shows at the level of the full study, not this receptor alone: At doses from 0.1 to 3.0 mg/kg, clonal expansion was seen in both CD4+ and CD8+ blood T cells between baseline and week 6. After ivuxolimab, expanded clones were on average more numerous among CD8+ T cells than among CD4+ T cells. Low levels of normalized T-cell clonal expansion were also shown by some nonresponding patients. The antigen specificity of the clonally expanded peripheral T cells was not determined. In the 0.1-3.0 mg/kg groups, partial responders had among the lowest normalized peripheral clonal expansion, particularly in CD8+ T cells.

To sequence the TCRbeta CDR3 region, genomic DNA was isolated from the sorted cells. The immunoSEQ Assay was used for sequencing of TCRbeta CDR3 regions. The clones in this table, taken by TCRdb from immuneACCESS, are in-frame only. Not every clone is retained; where verified, under half of the shortfall comes from an unresolved V gene, and the cause of the rest is unknown. The sample has 72,000 or so clones on record, 85% to 90% of them singletons. Approximately 0.86% of the sample rests with the top ten. CDR1 SNHLY and CDR2 FYNNEI are derived from the germline V gene. Germline trimming amounts to 6 bases on V and 6 bases on J, with 5 as the count of junction bases outside the gene matches. The CDR3 numbers 14 residues from cysteine through phenylalanine. Just CDR3 DNA is preserved here, 42 bases in frame from base 1. The trial excluded patients who had a history of autoimmune disease or were on systemic immunosuppression. In every dose cohort, peripheral blood was drawn for TCR sequencing at baseline, cycle 4 day 1, and cycle 7 day 1. The samples were taken from a phase I, first-in-human, multicenter, open-label dose-escalation trial of ivuxolimab. Adults with locally advanced or metastatic melanoma, renal cell, hepatocellular, or head and neck squamous cell carcinoma were enrolled in the trial. CD4+ and CD8+ T cells were sorted separately from peripheral blood before TCR sequencing.

The rearranged chain carries TRBV2 and TRBJ2-1; TRBD2 agrees with 10 junctional bases. Sequencing used CD4+ or CD8+ T cells sorted from blood, obtained in a trial of the OX40 agonist ivuxolimab. This clonotype originated in an adult with an advanced solid tumor such as melanoma, head and neck, liver or kidney cancer. CDR3 sequence: CASRPSGGGNEQFF. The sequenced DNA: TGTGCCAGCAGGCCTAGCGGGGGAGGCAATGAGCAGTTCTTC.